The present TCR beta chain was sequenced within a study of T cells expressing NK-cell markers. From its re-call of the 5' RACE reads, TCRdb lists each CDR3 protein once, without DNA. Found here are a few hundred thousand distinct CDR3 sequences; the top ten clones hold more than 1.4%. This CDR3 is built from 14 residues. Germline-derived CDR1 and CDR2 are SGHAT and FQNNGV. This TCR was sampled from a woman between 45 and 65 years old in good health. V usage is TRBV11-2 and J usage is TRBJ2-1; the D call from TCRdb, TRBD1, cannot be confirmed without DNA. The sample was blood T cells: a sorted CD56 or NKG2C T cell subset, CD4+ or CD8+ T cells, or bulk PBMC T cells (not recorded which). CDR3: CASSFDRGRDEQFF.